The present entry profiles one T cell receptor beta chain with its context. The sample comes from a study of shared clonotypes between healthy human individuals. Turning to the study itself: CD4 naive and memory got three plates each, CD8 naive two, CD8 memory one.

Looked up from germline, CDR1 is KGHSH and CDR2 is LQKENI. This CDR3 spans 19 amino acids. Unmatched junction bases numbered 13, after V lost 3 bases and J lost 1 base. It was roughly 210 ng DNA, 25,000 to 35,000 T cell genomes, that sorted-subset replicate PCRs used. Generated by immunoSEQ multiplex PCR, the TCRdb table keeps only in-frame clones and is missing some. The sample consists of roughly 2,000,000 clones, about 93% of them appearing once. Terminally differentiated effector memory CD45RA+ cells were excluded by CCR7 positive selection of CD45RO-negative cells. This TCR derives from a man aged 18 to 30 in good health. Some clones in this sample may be carry-over from other donors' samples. Specimen: naive CD8+ T cells from PBMCs. The rearrangement joins TRBV18 to TRBJ2-4; TRBD1 aligns across 9 bases. DNA for the CDR3: TGTGCCAGCTCACCTACAGGGGGCACCCCCTCTTGGGCCAAAAACATTCAGTACTTC. It is translated as CASSPTGGTPSWAKNIQYF.